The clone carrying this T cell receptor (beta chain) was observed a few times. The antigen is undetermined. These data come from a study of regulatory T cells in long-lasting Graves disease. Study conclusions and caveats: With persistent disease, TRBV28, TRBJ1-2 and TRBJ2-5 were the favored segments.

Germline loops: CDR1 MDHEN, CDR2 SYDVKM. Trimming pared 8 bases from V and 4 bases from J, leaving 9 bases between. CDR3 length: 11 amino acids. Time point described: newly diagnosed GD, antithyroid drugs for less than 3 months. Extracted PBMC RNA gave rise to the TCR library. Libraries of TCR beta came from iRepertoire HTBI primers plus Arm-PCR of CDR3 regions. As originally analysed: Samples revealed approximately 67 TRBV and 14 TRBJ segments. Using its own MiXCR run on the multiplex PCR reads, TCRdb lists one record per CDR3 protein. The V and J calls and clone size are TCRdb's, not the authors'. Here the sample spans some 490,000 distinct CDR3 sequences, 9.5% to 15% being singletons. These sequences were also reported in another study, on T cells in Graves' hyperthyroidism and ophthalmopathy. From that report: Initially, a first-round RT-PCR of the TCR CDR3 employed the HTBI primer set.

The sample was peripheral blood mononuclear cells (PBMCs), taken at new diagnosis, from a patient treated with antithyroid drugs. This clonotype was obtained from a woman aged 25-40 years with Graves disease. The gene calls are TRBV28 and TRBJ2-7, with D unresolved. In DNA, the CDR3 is TGTGCCAGCGGGGATGGATACGAGCAGTACTTC. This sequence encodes CASGDGYEQYF.